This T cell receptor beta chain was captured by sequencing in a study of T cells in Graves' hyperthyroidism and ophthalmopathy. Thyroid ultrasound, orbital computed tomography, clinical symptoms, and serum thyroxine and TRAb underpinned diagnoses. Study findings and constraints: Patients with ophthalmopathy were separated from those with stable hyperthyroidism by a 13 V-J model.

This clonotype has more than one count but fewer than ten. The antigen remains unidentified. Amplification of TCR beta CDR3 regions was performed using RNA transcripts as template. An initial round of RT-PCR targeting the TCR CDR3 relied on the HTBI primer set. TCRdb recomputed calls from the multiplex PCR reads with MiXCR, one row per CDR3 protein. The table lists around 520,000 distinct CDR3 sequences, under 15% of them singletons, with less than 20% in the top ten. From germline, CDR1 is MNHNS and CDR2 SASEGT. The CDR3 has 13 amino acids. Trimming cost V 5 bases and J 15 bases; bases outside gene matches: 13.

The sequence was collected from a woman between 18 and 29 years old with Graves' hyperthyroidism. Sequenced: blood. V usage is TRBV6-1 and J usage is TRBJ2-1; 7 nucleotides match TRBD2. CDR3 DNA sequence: TGTGCCAGCAGTTACAGCGGGACCCCAAATTGGTTCTTC. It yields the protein CASSYSGTPNWFF.